The 15 T cell receptor beta chains below come from one sample, sequenced in a study of response to subunit inactivated influenza vaccine. TCRdb reprocessed the RT-PCR reads via MiXCR and lists one record per CDR3 protein. The table shows hundreds of thousands of distinct CDR3 sequences, with approximately 17% occurring only once. This specimen consisted of PBMCs from blood, obtained roughly 5 days after vaccination. These receptor sequences come from a man in his fifties or sixties who received an inactivated influenza vaccine.

The DNA for the CDR3 is TGCGCCAGCAGCCAGGGGAGGGAAGATGAGCAGTTCTTC. It translates to CASSQGREDEQFF. The chain recombines TRBV4-1 with TRBJ2-1, with 7 bases identical to TRBD2. CDR1 is MGHRA and CDR2 is YSYEKL in the germline V gene. Losses at the gene ends were 3 bases for V and 8 bases for J; bases not matched to a gene: 4. The CDR3 has 13 amino acids.

In this sample, this clonotype turned up a few times. This sequence joins TRBV11-2 and TRBJ2-2; D gene unclear. The CDR3 is made up of 13 amino acids. Germline V gene sequence: CDR1 SGHAT, CDR2 FQNNGV. Deletions cut 2 bases from V and 3 bases from J, with 4 bases between. CDR3 in DNA: TGTGCCAGCAGCTTAACCGACACCGGGGAGCTGTTTTTT. It translates to CASSLTDTGELFF.

Only a few counts were recorded for this clonotype. The chain employs TRBV20-1 and TRBJ2-7; 13 positions match TRBD2. CDR1 and CDR2 (germline): DFQATT, SNEGSKA (reference sequence). The length of the CDR3 is 14 residues. Losses at the gene ends were 5 bases for V and 3 bases for J; bases not matched to a gene: 4. CDR3 amino acids: CSAGLAGVDYEQYF. Here the CDR3 DNA reads TGCAGTGCTGGACTAGCGGGAGTGGACTACGAGCAGTACTTC.

Many counts were recorded for this clonotype. The chain joins TRBV12-3 or TRBV12-4 to TRBJ2-7; tentatively, D is TRBD1 or TRBD2 (5 bases each). The length of the CDR3 is 14 residues. V was clipped by 4 bases and J by 3 bases, with 13 bases between them. The CDR3 DNA is TGTGCCAGCAGTTATGGGGGATGGAGCTACGAGCAGTACTTC. It specifies CASSYGGWSYEQYF.

The sample holds a few counts of this clonotype. The chain uses TRBV12-3 or TRBV12-4 and TRBJ2-2; possible D gene TRBD1, 6 bases. Trimming removed 5 bases at V and 6 bases at J, with 10 bases between. CDR3 length equals 13 residues. CDR3 amino acids: CASSRTVSGELFF. CDR3 coding DNA: TGTGCCAGCAGTCGGACAGTGTCCGGGGAGCTGTTTTTT.

The CDR3 coding sequence is TGTGCCAGCAGCTCACAGACTAGCACAGATACGCAGTATTTT. This codes for CASSSQTSTDTQYF. The chain employs TRBV7-9 and TRBJ2-3; no clear D gene. The length of the CDR3 is 14 residues. Trimming pared 4 bases from V and 0 bases from J, leaving 8 bases between. CDR1 SEHNR and CDR2 FQNEAQ come from the germline V gene (reference sequence).

In its sample, this clonotype was seen a few times. V gene TRBV30 combines with J gene TRBJ2-7, with 7 bases lining up with TRBD1. Germline-derived CDR1 and CDR2 are GTSNPN and SVGIG (reference sequence). CDR3 size: 13 residues. The V and J ends lost 6 bases and 2 bases, in that order; junction bases with no gene match: 7. The CDR3 reads CACIRDSTYEQYF. The CDR3 DNA follows: TGTGCCTGTATCCGGGACAGTACCTACGAGCAGTACTTC.

This clonotype appeared a few times. V is TRBV20-1 and J is TRBJ2-1; 11 bases are a match to TRBD2. The CDR3 is 14 amino acids. Losses at the gene ends were 4 bases for V and 5 bases for J; bases not matched to a gene: 4. Germline V gives CDR1 DFQATT, CDR2 SNEGSKA (reference sequence). The CDR3 nucleotides are TGCAGTGCTACCGGGACTAGCGGAAACAATGAGCAGTTCTTC. It translates to CSATGTSGNNEQFF.

The V and J genes are TRBV27 and TRBJ2-5; TRBD1 agrees at 9 bases. Per germline, CDR1 MNHEY and CDR2 SMNVEV (reference sequence). This CDR3 has 13 amino acids. V lost 5 bases to trimming and J lost 9 bases; unmatched junction nucleotides: 7. CDR3 residues: CASSPRTGDAQYF. Here the CDR3 DNA reads TGTGCCAGCAGTCCACGGACAGGGGATGCCCAGTACTTC.

This chain links TRBV6-1 with TRBJ2-3; D remains unclear. Germline lookup yields CDR1 MNHNS and CDR2 SASEGT. Trimming took 6 bases from V and 5 from J, leaving 18 bases between them. This CDR3 has 15 residues. The CDR3 here is CASSLRRYLGDTQYF. The CDR3 DNA is TGTGCCAGCAGCCTACGACGGTACTTAGGAGATACGCAGTATTTT.

CDR3 loop: CASSFRLADSYEQYF. Here the CDR3 DNA reads TGCGCCAGCAGCTTCCGACTAGCGGACTCCTACGAGCAGTACTTC. This chain uses TRBV5-1 with TRBJ2-7; 9 bases align to TRBD2. This CDR3 has 15 residues. CDR1 SGHRS and CDR2 YFSETQ come from the germline V gene. After removal of 2 bases from V and 0 bases from J, the junction contained 3 bases not matched to a gene. The full variable domain, in which reference TRBV5-1 and TRBJ2-7 provide the parts outside the CDR3, is KAGVTQTPRYLIKTRGQQVTLSCSPISGHRSVSWYQQTPGQGLQFLFEYFSETQRNKGNFPGRFSGRQFSNSRSEMNVSTLELGDSALYLCASSFRLADSYEQYFGPGTRLTVT.

This chain connects TRBV28 to TRBJ2-5, with 9 bases fitting TRBD2. The germline V gene has CDR1 MDHEN and CDR2 SYDVKM. V lost 2 bases and J lost 5; bases outside the gene matches: 9. This CDR3 has 16 amino acids. The CDR3 bases are TGTGCCAGCAGTTTAGGGGCTAGCGGGGCAGCGGAGACCCAGTACTTC. Its protein product is CASSLGASGAAETQYF.

This clonotype appeared once. The chain employs TRBV7-9 and TRBJ1-2; the D is unclear. CDR1 and CDR2 from the germline V gene are SEHNR and FQNEAQ (reference sequence). The CDR3 length is 13 residues. Trimming took 2 bases from V and 6 from J, leaving 10 bases between them. CDR3 DNA: TGTGCCAGCAGCTTACAGGACCGGGATGGCTACACCTTC. Its protein product is CASSLQDRDGYTF.

The CDR3 sequence is CASSQALNAVGAQYF. The CDR3 DNA reads TGTGCCAGCAGCCAAGCGCTGAACGCCGTCGGAGCCCAGTACTTC. The J gene is TRBJ2-5, the V gene TRBV3-1; D remains ambiguous. Trimming removed 1 base at V and 9 bases at J, with 18 bases between. Germline assignment: CDR1 LGHDT and CDR2 YNNKEL (reference sequence). The CDR3 loop spans 15 amino acids.

There are a few counts of this clonotype. The chain employs TRBV11-2 and TRBJ1-6; the D gene is possibly TRBD1 (6 bases). Germline lookup yields CDR1 SGHAT and CDR2 FQNNGV. V lost 6 bases to trimming and J lost 7 bases, with 16 bases between them. The length of the CDR3 is 15 residues. The CDR3 spells CASRNPGTRNSPLHF. The DNA of the CDR3 is TGTGCCAGCAGGAATCCCGGGACAAGAAATTCACCCCTCCACTTT.